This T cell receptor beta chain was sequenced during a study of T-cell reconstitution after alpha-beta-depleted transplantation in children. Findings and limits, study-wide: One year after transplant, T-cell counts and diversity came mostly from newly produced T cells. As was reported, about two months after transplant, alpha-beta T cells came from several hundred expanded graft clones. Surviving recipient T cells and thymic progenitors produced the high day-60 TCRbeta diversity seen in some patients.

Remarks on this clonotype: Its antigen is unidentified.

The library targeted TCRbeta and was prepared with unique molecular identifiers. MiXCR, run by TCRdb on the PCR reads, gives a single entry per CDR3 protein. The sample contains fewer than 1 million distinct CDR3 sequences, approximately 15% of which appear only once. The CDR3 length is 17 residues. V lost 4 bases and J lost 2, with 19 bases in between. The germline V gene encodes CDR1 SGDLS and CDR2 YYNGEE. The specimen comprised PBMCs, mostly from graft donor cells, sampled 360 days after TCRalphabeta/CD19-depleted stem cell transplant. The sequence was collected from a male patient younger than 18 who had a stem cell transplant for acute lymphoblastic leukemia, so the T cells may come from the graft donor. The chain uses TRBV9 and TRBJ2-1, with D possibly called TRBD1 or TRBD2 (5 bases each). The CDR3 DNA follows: TGTGCCAGCAGCTCAAACCTCCGGGACCCAACCTACAATGAGCAGTTCTTC. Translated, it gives CASSSNLRDPTYNEQFF.